This TCR beta chain derives from a study of blood T cell repertoires in COVID-19. As for the study in general: Whether acute or convalescent, the COVID-19 samples came from the United States, Italy and Spain.

The Seattle site enrolled patients during active infection and followed them longitudinally. The germline V and J ends were trimmed by 2 bases and 1 base, with 24 bases remaining between them. In germline, CDR1 is LNHDA, CDR2 SQIVND (reference sequence). This CDR3 region has 20 residues. Authors' methods: Amplified reference gene primers provided the basis for estimating nucleated cell counts. Libraries were prepared by immunoSEQ multiplex PCR; TCRdb keeps only in-frame clonotypes and omits some of them. V and J calls and clone size are those listed in that table; D and trimming were worked out from the DNA. The table has over 130,000 clones, about four fifths seen once.

What was sequenced was peripheral blood. The receptor's source is a man aged 30 to 45 with COVID-19, enrolled during active disease. V gene TRBV19 combines with J gene TRBJ1-5, with TRBD1 as a possible D gene (5 bases). In nucleotides, the CDR3 is TGTGCCAGTAGTATAAGCCAACCAACCAGGGCGGATAAGAGCAATCAGCCCCAGCATTTT. This sequence encodes CASSISQPTRADKSNQPQHF.